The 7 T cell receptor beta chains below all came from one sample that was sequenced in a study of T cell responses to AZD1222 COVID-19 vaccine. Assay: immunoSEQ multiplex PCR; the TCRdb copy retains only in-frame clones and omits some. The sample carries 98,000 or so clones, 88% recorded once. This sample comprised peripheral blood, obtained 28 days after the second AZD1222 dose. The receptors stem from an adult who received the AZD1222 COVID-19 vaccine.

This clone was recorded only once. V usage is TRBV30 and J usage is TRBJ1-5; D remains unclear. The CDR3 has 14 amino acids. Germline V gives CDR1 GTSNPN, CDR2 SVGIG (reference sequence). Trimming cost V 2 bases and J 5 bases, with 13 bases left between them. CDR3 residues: CAWSNSEIYQPQHF. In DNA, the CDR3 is TGTGCCTGGAGTAACAGCGAAATCTATCAGCCCCAGCATTTT. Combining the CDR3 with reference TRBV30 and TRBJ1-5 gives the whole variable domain SQTIHQWPATLVQPVGSPLSLECTVEGTSNPNLYWYRQAAGRGLQLLFYSVGIGQISSEVPQNLSASRPQDRQFILSSKKLLLSDSGFYLCAWSNSEIYQPQHFGDGTRLSIL.

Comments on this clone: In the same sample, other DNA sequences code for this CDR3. The CDR3 reads CASSKQGNYGYTF. The DNA of the CDR3 is TGTGCCAGTAGTAAACAGGGAAACTATGGCTACACCTTC. This sequence joins TRBV19 and TRBJ1-2; the D gene is possibly TRBD1 (6 bases). The length of the CDR3 is 13 residues. The germline V and J ends were trimmed by 4 bases and 2 bases, with 8 bases remaining between them. CDR1 and CDR2 (germline): LNHDA, SQIVND (reference sequence).

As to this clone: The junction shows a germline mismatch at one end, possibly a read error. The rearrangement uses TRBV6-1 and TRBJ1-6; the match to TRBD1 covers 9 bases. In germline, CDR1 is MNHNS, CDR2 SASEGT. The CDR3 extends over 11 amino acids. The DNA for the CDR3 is TGTGCCAGCAGTGAAATTGGGACAGGGATCTTT. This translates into CASSEIGTGIF.

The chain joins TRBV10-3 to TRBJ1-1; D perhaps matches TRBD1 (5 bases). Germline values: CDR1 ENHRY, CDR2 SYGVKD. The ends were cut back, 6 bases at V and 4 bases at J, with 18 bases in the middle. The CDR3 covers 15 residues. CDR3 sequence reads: CAIRVSVDSGTEAFF. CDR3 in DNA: TGTGCCATCAGAGTCTCAGTTGACAGTGGCACTGAAGCTTTCTTT.

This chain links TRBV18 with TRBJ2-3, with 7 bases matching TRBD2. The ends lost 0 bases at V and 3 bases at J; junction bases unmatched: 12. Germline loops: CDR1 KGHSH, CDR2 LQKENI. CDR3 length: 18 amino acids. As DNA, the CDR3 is TGTGCCAGCTCACCACCGGGAGGGGAGTCTAAAGGAACAGATACGCAGTATTTT. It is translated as CASSPPGGESKGTDTQYF.

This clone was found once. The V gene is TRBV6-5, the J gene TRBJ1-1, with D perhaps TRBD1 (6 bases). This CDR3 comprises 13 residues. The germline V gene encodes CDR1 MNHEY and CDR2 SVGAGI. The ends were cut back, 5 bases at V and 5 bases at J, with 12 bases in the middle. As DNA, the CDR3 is TGTGCCAGCAGTAACACAGGGAATACTGAAGCTTTCTTT. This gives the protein CASSNTGNTEAFF.

The CDR3 DNA reads as TGTGCCAGCAGCCAAGACACTGAAGCTTTCTTT. It yields the protein CASSQDTEAFF. V gene TRBV3-1 (or the pseudogene TRBV3-2) combines with J gene TRBJ1-1; no firm D call. The germline V gene has CDR1 LGHDT and CDR2 YNNKEL (reference sequence). CDR3 length: 11 amino acids. V was clipped by 0 bases and J by 4 bases, with 0 bases between them.